The clone carrying this T cell receptor (beta chain) occurred once. As handled by the study authors: From reference gene primer amplification, estimates of nucleated cell counts were derived. Clones were read by immunoSEQ multiplex PCR, and TCRdb kept only the in-frame ones, dropping some. V, J and clone size reflect that table, while D and trimming were determined from the DNA. The sample shows about 80,000 clones, around 78% of them seen only once. This sample was taken from a study of blood T cell repertoires in COVID-19. Study background: The United States, Italy and Spain were the sources of the acute and convalescent COVID-19 samples. T cells, B-cell-depleted T cells, or PBMCs supplied cDNA or gDNA.

V lost 4 bases to trimming and J lost 8 bases; unmatched junction nucleotides: 9. This CDR3 contains 14 residues. Germline values: CDR1 LGHNA, CDR2 YSLEER. This rearrangement joins TRBV4-3 to TRBJ1-2; TRBD1 agrees at 8 bases. The source material was peripheral blood. The source of this sequence is a human donor in a cohort sampled during active COVID-19. The CDR3 bases are TGCGCCAGCAGCCTCACACGGACAGGGCTAGGCTACACCTTC. Translated, it gives CASSLTRTGLGYTF.